This paragraph reports one TCR beta chain. This specimen belongs to a study of blood T cell repertoires in COVID-19. Background on the study: Sites in the United States, Italy and Spain provided acute and convalescent COVID-19 samples.

J was trimmed by 4 bases and V by 6 bases; bases with no gene match: 10. Germline V gene data show CDR1 as MNHEY and CDR2 as SMNVEV (reference sequence). This CDR3 is 15 amino acids long. As originally analysed: Estimates of nucleated cell counts were drawn from the amplification of reference gene primers. The repertoire was sequenced with immunoSEQ multiplex PCR; TCRdb's copy has only in-frame clones and lacks some. The D gene and trimming were derived from the DNA, and the V and J assignments and clone size from that table. Among about 260,000 clones listed, 84% were seen once. Source material: PBMCs or T cells enriched from blood (not recorded which). This clonotype originated in a man aged 30 to 39 with acute COVID-19. The chain employs TRBV27 and TRBJ2-3; 7 bases fit TRBD2. The CDR3 spells CASRRDGGRADTQYF. The CDR3 DNA reads as TGTGCCAGCAGGCGAGACGGCGGGAGAGCAGATACGCAGTATTTT.